The 32 T cell receptor beta chains listed next were all sequenced from one sample in a study of OX40 agonist ivuxolimab in advanced cancers. TCRdb's table, derived via immunoSEQ multiplex PCR, lists solely in-frame clones and lacks some. The sample lists 70,000 to 85,000 clones, about 93% occurring once. The sequences come from CD4+ or CD8+ T cells sorted from blood, collected in a trial of the OX40 agonist ivuxolimab. The receptor set was obtained from an adult with an advanced solid tumor such as melanoma, head and neck, liver or kidney cancer.

The chain recombines TRBV6-5 with TRBJ1-1, with 7 bases lining up with TRBD1. This CDR3 comprises 13 residues. The V segment lost 7 bases and the J segment 1 base; nucleotides outside the gene matches: 3. Germline V gene data show CDR1 as MNHEY and CDR2 as SVGAGI. The CDR3 is CASTWTGNTEAFF. Here the CDR3 DNA reads TGTGCCAGCACCTGGACAGGGAACACTGAAGCTTTCTTT.

The V call is TRBV4-1, the J call TRBJ2-7; 7 bases align to TRBD2. V dropped 0 bases and J dropped 3; count of bases not matched to a gene: 5. CDR1 is MGHRA and CDR2 is YSYEKL in the germline V gene. The CDR3 extends over 15 amino acids. The CDR3 here is CASSQEQAGNYEQYF. CDR3 bases: TGCGCCAGCAGCCAAGAACAAGCGGGAAACTACGAGCAGTACTTC.

The CDR3 region is CASSFQREGMSYNEQFF. The CDR3 nucleotides are TGTGCCAGCAGTTTTCAAAGAGAGGGAATGTCCTACAATGAGCAGTTCTTC. The chain carries TRBV28 and TRBJ2-1, with a weak D call TRBD2 (5 bases). V lost 3 bases, J lost 1 base, and 16 bases lay in between. Germline V gene sequence: CDR1 MDHEN, CDR2 SYDVKM. The CDR3 loop spans 17 amino acids.

The V and J genes are TRBV2 and TRBJ2-7; a possible D gene is TRBD2 (5 bases). The CDR3 extends over 14 amino acids. Trimming shortened V by 5 bases and J by 1 base, and 12 bases separated the two germline ends. In germline, CDR1 is SNHLY, CDR2 FYNNEI. In DNA, the CDR3 is TGTGCCAGCAGTATCCCCGGGGAGTCCTACGAGCAGTACTTC. Translated: CASSIPGESYEQYF.

This clone was counted a few times. This chain connects TRBV25-1 to TRBJ1-6; 7 positions match TRBD1. The V gene end was trimmed by 10 bases and the J gene end by 6 bases; junction bases not matched to a gene: 9. The CDR3 length is 14 residues. The V gene's germline CDR1 is MGHDK and CDR2 SYGVNS. CDR3 bases: TGTGCCATACAGGGGAAGGGGTTTAATTCACCCCTCCACTTT. It yields the protein CAIQGKGFNSPLHF.

The chain has TRBV9 and TRBJ2-5; 9 bases map to TRBD1. The CDR3 runs to 15 residues. Per germline, CDR1 SGDLS and CDR2 YYNGEE. V gave up 3 bases and J gave up 2 bases; unmatched junction bases: 5. CDR3 region: CASSADGTGQETQYF. CDR3 in DNA: TGTGCCAGCAGCGCCGACGGGACAGGGCAAGAGACCCAGTACTTC. Full variable domain (rest looked up from reference TRBV9 and TRBJ2-5): DSGVTQTPKHLITATGQRVTLRCSPRSGDLSVYWYQQSLDQGLQFLIQYYNGEERAKGNILERFSAQQFPDLHSELNLSSLELGDSALYFCASSADGTGQETQYFGPGTRLLVL.

The V gene is TRBV7-6, the J gene TRBJ2-7; TRBD1 matches at 7 bases. Germline values: CDR1 SGHVS, CDR2 FNYEAQ. The length of the CDR3 is 14 residues. The J segment lost 4 bases and the V segment lost 5 bases, leaving 8 bases of the junction unmatched. This CDR3 is CASSPDRAWYEQYF. The CDR3 bases are TGTGCCAGCAGCCCCGACAGGGCTTGGTACGAGCAGTACTTC.

This chain connects TRBV9 to TRBJ2-3, with TRBD1 identical over 7 bases. This CDR3 is built from 15 residues. V trimming: 0 bases; J trimming: 3 bases; junction bases outside the gene matches: 4. Germline CDR1 is SGDLS and CDR2 is YYNGEE. The CDR3 protein is CASSVAGGVTDTQYF. The CDR3 region has the DNA TGTGCCAGCAGCGTAGCAGGGGGAGTGACAGATACGCAGTATTTT. Full variable domain (missing parts from reference TRBV9 and TRBJ2-3): DSGVTQTPKHLITATGQRVTLRCSPRSGDLSVYWYQQSLDQGLQFLIQYYNGEERAKGNILERFSAQQFPDLHSELNLSSLELGDSALYFCASSVAGGVTDTQYFGPGTRLTVL.

The chain carries TRBV6-6 and TRBJ1-2; D gene unclear. Looked up from germline, CDR1 is MNHNY and CDR2 is SVGAGI (reference sequence). Between the trimmed V and J ends, which lost 0 bases and 10 bases, there was a span of 9 bases. The CDR3 extends over 12 amino acids. The CDR3 sequence: CASSYSSRDYTF. For the CDR3, the DNA is TGTGCCAGCAGTTACTCGAGTAGAGACTACACCTTC.

About this clone itself: The junction and the germline gene differ at one end; a read error may be behind it. The rearrangement links TRBV6-6 to TRBJ1-1, with D perhaps matching TRBD1 (5 bases). Germline loops: CDR1 MNHNY, CDR2 SVGAGI (reference sequence). The CDR3 is 13 residues long. The CDR3 sequence: CASSYSGGTEALF. CDR3 DNA sequence: TGTGCCAGCAGTTACTCAGGCGGGACTGAAGCTCTCTTT.

The chain joins TRBV2 to TRBJ1-6; possible D gene TRBD1, 6 bases. CDR3 length equals 15 residues. Trimming removed 6 bases at V and 4 bases at J, with 13 bases between. Germline assignment: CDR1 SNHLY and CDR2 FYNNEI. The CDR3 reads CASRRTESYNSPLHF. The CDR3 DNA follows: TGTGCCAGCAGAAGGACAGAATCATATAATTCACCCCTCCACTTT.

CDR3 amino acids: CASSLGTSGSTYNEQFF. CDR3 DNA: TGTGCCAGCAGCTTAGGGACTAGCGGGAGTACCTACAATGAGCAGTTCTTC. The chain joins TRBV11-3 to TRBJ2-1, with 13 bases that match TRBD2. The germline V gene encodes CDR1 SGHNT and CDR2 YENEEA. CDR3 size: 17 residues. The V segment lost 1 base and the J segment 2 bases; nucleotides outside the gene matches: 2.

This clone has a single count. This chain connects TRBV13 to TRBJ2-7; the match to TRBD1 covers 7 bases. The V segment lost 2 bases and the J segment 2 bases; nucleotides outside the gene matches: 9. Germline loops: CDR1 PRHDT, CDR2 FYEKMQ (reference sequence). The CDR3 consists of 16 residues. CDR3 loop: CASSLSDRAFTYEQYF. The DNA for the CDR3 is TGTGCCAGCAGCTTATCAGACAGGGCGTTTACCTACGAGCAGTACTTC. Full variable domain (rest looked up from reference TRBV13 and TRBJ2-7): AAGVIQSPRHLIKEKRETATLKCYPIPRHDTVYWYQQGPGQDPQFLISFYEKMQSDKGSIPDRFSAQQFSDYHSELNMSSLELGDSALYFCASSLSDRAFTYEQYFGPGTRLTVT.

This clone was seen only once. V gene TRBV14 combines with J gene TRBJ2-1, with D tentatively TRBD1 or TRBD2 (6 bases each). The V gene lost 5 bases and the J gene lost 8 bases, with 16 bases spanning the gap. The CDR3 length is 14 residues. Germline V CDR1 and CDR2: SGHDN, FVKESK. The CDR3 sequence is CASSEGGPWYEQFF. The CDR3 coding sequence is TGTGCCAGCAGCGAAGGGGGGCCTTGGTATGAGCAGTTCTTC.

The chain has TRBV2 and TRBJ1-1, with 10 bases fitting TRBD1. V dropped 1 base and J dropped 5; count of bases not matched to a gene: 16. CDR1 SNHLY and CDR2 FYNNEI come from the germline V gene. This CDR3 has 19 residues. The CDR3 nucleotides are TGTGCCAGCAGTGAAGTCACCGGGACAGGGGCTTATGTTTGGACTGAAGCTTTCTTT. Its translation is CASSEVTGTGAYVWTEAFF.

This clone was seen only a few times. The rearrangement links TRBV30 to TRBJ1-5, with D possibly matching TRBD1 (5 bases). The V gene lost 1 base and the J gene lost 9 bases, with 13 bases spanning the gap. CDR3 length equals 13 residues. Germline CDR1 and CDR2: GTSNPN and SVGIG (reference sequence). The CDR3 loop is CAWSAGSRTPQHF. CDR3 sequence (DNA): TGTGCCTGGAGTGCAGGGTCCCGGACGCCCCAGCATTTT. Complete variable domain (other parts from reference TRBV30 and TRBJ1-5): SQTIHQWPATLVQPVGSPLSLECTVEGTSNPNLYWYRQAAGRGLQLLFYSVGIGQISSEVPQNLSASRPQDRQFILSSKKLLLSDSGFYLCAWSAGSRTPQHFGDGTRLSIL.

The chain employs TRBV19 and TRBJ1-3; D is uncertain. V dropped 3 bases and J dropped 0 bases, with 6 bases sitting between them. The CDR3 totals 14 residues. Germline assignment: CDR1 LNHDA and CDR2 SQIVND (reference sequence). DNA of the CDR3: TGTGCCAGTAGTATTCCTGTCTCTGGAAACACCATATATTTT. Its protein product is CASSIPVSGNTIYF.

For the CDR3, the DNA is TGTGCCAGTAGTAGCGGGACAGTAGAAGCTTTCTTT. Residues: CASSSGTVEAFF. The chain uses TRBV19 and TRBJ1-1; 7 bases agree with TRBD1. With V trimmed by 4 bases and J by 8 bases, 4 bases remained unmatched. The CDR3 consists of 12 residues. Germline V gene sequence: CDR1 LNHDA, CDR2 SQIVND (reference sequence).

The chain is built from TRBV4-3 and TRBJ2-2, with D perhaps TRBD1 (7 bases). The CDR3 sequence is 15 residues long. Germline lookup yields CDR1 LGHNA and CDR2 YSLEER. Trimming pared 5 bases from V and 4 bases from J, leaving 14 bases between. For the CDR3, the DNA is TGCGCCAGCAGCTTCCGACAGGGAGGCACCGGGGAGCTGTTTTTT. Encoded protein: CASSFRQGGTGELFF.

This sequence joins TRBV19 and TRBJ2-4; TRBD1 matches 7 bases. The CDR3 contains 17 residues. The germline V gene has CDR1 LNHDA and CDR2 SQIVND (reference sequence). V gave up 6 bases and J gave up 0 bases; unmatched junction bases: 11. CDR3 amino acids: CASSAPQQGIAKNIQYF. The CDR3 region has the DNA TGTGCCAGTAGCGCCCCTCAACAGGGGATAGCCAAAAACATTCAGTACTTC. The variable domain in full, completed from reference TRBV19 and TRBJ2-4, reads DGGITQSPKYLFRKEGQNVTLSCEQNLNHDAMYWYRQDPGQGLRLIYYSQIVNDFQKGDIAEGYSVSREKKESFPLTVTSAQKNPTAFYLCASSAPQQGIAKNIQYFGAGTRLSVL.

This clone was recorded once. V is TRBV29-1 and J is TRBJ2-3, with 14 nucleotides matching TRBD2. The germline gives CDR1 SQVTM, CDR2 ANQGSEA. The CDR3 has 17 residues. The junction had 12 bases not matched to a gene; V was cut back by 7 bases and J by 3 bases. CDR3 loop: CSAVMRGTSGSTDTQYF. The DNA of the CDR3 is TGCAGCGCTGTAATGAGAGGGACTAGCGGGAGTACAGATACGCAGTATTTT.

V and J are TRBV7-9 and TRBJ2-7; D ambiguous. Between the trimmed V and J ends, which lost 5 bases and 1 base, there was a span of 12 bases. This CDR3 is built from 14 residues. Germline V gene lookup returns CDR1 SEHNR and CDR2 FQNEAQ (reference sequence). The CDR3 bases are TGTGCCAGCAGCGCCCATCCTAGGTCCTACGAGCAGTACTTC. Amino acid sequence: CASSAHPRSYEQYF.

The chain couples TRBV5-4 to TRBJ2-3; D not resolved. V dropped 6 bases and J dropped 4 bases, with 15 bases sitting between them. The CDR3 is 14 residues long. Germline lookup yields CDR1 SGHNT and CDR2 YYREEE (reference sequence). DNA of the CDR3: TGTGCCAGCACCTCGTCAACTCAACCAGATACGCAGTATTTT. Its translation: CASTSSTQPDTQYF.

The rearrangement links TRBV7-2 to TRBJ2-7, with unresolved D. This CDR3 region has 15 residues. Looked up from germline, CDR1 is SGHTA and CDR2 is FQGNSA. Trimming removed 1 base from V and 0 bases from J, with 10 bases in between. CDR3 residues: CASSLVDLTSYEQYF. The CDR3 DNA follows: TGTGCCAGCAGCTTAGTGGACCTTACCTCCTACGAGCAGTACTTC.

The V call is TRBV19, the J call TRBJ2-1, with 8 bases fitting TRBD1. J gave up 7 bases and V 3 bases, and 2 bases lay outside the gene matches. CDR1 and CDR2 from the germline V gene are LNHDA and SQIVND (reference sequence). The CDR3 spans 13 residues. CDR3 region: CASSIRTGNEQFF. The CDR3 nucleotides are TGTGCCAGTAGTATCCGGACAGGGAATGAGCAGTTCTTC.

The gene calls are TRBV19 and TRBJ2-3, with D maybe TRBD2 (5 bases). Germline CDR1 and CDR2: LNHDA and SQIVND (reference sequence). Trimming took off 8 bases at V and 0 bases at J, with 15 bases between the two ends. The CDR3 totals 15 residues. CDR3 nucleotide sequence: TGTGCCAGTTGTCGGGGAGCGGCTAGCACAGATACGCAGTATTTT. This sequence encodes CASCRGAASTDTQYF.

The chain links TRBV7-9 to TRBJ2-2; possible D gene TRBD2, 5 bases. V shed 5 bases and J shed 6 bases, with 19 bases lying between them. This CDR3 spans 16 amino acids. CDR1 and CDR2 (germline): SEHNR, FQNEAQ (reference sequence). The CDR3 nucleotides read TGTGCCAGCAGCACACTAGGATCTGGGTGGCCCGGGGAGCTGTTTTTT. This sequence encodes CASSTLGSGWPGELFF.

This clone was seen once. The chain couples TRBV2 to TRBJ1-5; D is undetermined. This CDR3 region has 14 residues. CDR1 is SNHLY and CDR2 is FYNNEI in the germline V gene. V lost 1 base and J lost 5, with 9 bases in between. The CDR3 DNA follows: TGTGCCAGCAGTGAAGGTGGCACTCATCAGCCCCAGCATTTT. Its protein is CASSEGGTHQPQHF.

This rearrangement joins TRBV27 to TRBJ2-3; D is unresolved. CDR1 and CDR2 from the germline V gene are MNHEY and SMNVEV (reference sequence). This CDR3 region has 13 residues. With 0 bases removed from V and 6 bases from J, the gap between germline ends came to 7 bases. The CDR3 reads CASSLSNFDTQYF. The CDR3 DNA follows: TGTGCCAGCAGTTTATCGAATTTTGATACGCAGTATTTT.

V gene TRBV27 combines with J gene TRBJ2-7, with D possibly matching TRBD2 (6 bases). Deletions cut 0 bases from V and 0 bases from J, with 18 bases between. The CDR3 has 18 amino acids. Germline CDR1 MNHEY, CDR2 SMNVEV (reference sequence). The CDR3 DNA reads as TGTGCCAGCAGTTTATCGGGGCCGTTTGCCGGGAGCTCCTACGAGCAGTACTTC. As protein: CASSLSGPFAGSSYEQYF.

This rearrangement joins TRBV5-4 to TRBJ2-3, with 12 bases identical to TRBD2. The V gene's germline CDR1 is SGHNT and CDR2 YYREEE (reference sequence). J was trimmed by 6 bases and V by 2 bases; bases with no gene match: 7. The CDR3 covers 16 residues. For the CDR3, the DNA is TGTGCCAGCAGCTTTCCGACTAGCGGGAGATGGGATACGCAGTATTTT. It translates to CASSFPTSGRWDTQYF.

The CDR3 loop reads CASSLGGVHEQYF. DNA for the CDR3: TGTGCCAGCAGTTTAGGTGGAGTCCACGAGCAGTACTTC. V gene TRBV28 combines with J gene TRBJ2-7, with D hard to call. Between the trimmed V and J ends, which lost 2 bases and 5 bases, there was a span of 10 bases. Germline V lookup: CDR1 MDHEN, CDR2 SYDVKM. This CDR3 spans 13 amino acids.